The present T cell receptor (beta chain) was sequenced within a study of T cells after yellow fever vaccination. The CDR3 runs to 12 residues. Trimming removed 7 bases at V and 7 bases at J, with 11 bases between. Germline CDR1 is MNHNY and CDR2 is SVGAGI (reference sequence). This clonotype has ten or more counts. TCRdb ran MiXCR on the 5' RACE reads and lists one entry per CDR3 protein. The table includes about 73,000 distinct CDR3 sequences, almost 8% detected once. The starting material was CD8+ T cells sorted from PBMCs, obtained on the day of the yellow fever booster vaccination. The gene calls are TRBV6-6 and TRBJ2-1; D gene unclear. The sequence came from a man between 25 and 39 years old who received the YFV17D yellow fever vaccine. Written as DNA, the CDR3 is TGTGCCAGCAATACTATCCGGAATGAGCAGTTCTTC. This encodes CASNTIRNEQFF.